This T cell receptor (beta chain) was captured in a study of control samples from healthy donors and cancer patients. Libraries were prepared by immunoSEQ multiplex PCR; TCRdb keeps only in-frame clonotypes and omits some of them. This table has roughly 81,000 clones, 65% to 90% appearing once. The CDR3 consists of 13 residues. Germline V gene lookup returns CDR1 SEHNR and CDR2 FQNEAQ (reference sequence). Unmatched junction bases numbered 11, after V lost 5 bases and J lost 11 bases. The count of this clone is one. The chain uses TRBV7-9 and TRBJ2-7; 8 bases align to TRBD1. Material: PBMCs. The TCR comes from a man in his fifties or sixties with head and neck cancer. CDR3 in DNA: TGTGCCAGCAGCCCCACGACAGGGGAAAGGGAGTACTTC. It translates to CASSPTTGEREYF.